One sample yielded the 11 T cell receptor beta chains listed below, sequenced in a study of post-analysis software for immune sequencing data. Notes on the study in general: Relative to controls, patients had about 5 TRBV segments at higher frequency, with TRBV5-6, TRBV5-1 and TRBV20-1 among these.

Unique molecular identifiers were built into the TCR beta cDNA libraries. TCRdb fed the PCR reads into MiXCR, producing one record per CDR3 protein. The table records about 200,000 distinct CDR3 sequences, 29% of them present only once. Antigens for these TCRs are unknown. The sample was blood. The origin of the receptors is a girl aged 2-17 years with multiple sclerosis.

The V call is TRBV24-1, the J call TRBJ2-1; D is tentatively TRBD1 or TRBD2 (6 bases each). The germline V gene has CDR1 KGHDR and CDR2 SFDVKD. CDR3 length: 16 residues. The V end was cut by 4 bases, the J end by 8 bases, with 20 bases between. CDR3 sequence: CATSDLTGPRGDEQFF. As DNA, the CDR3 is TGTGCCACCAGTGACCTGACAGGCCCTAGGGGGGATGAGCAGTTCTTC.

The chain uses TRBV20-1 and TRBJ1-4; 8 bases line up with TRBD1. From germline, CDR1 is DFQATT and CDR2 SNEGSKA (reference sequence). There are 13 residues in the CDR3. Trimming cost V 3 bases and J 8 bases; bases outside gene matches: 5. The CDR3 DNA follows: TGCAGTGCTAGCTACAGGGGGAGCGAAAAACTGTTTTTT. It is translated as CSASYRGSEKLFF.

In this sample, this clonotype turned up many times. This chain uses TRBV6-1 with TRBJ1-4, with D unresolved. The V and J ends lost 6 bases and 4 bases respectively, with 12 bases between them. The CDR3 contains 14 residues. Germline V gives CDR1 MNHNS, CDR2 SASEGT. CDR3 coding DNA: TGTGCCAGCAGCGTACAGACGCTTAATGAAAAACTGTTTTTT. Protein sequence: CASSVQTLNEKLFF.

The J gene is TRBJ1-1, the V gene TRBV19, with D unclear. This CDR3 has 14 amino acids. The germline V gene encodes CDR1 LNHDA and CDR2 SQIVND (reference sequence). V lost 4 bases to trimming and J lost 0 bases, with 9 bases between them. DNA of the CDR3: TGTGCCAGTAGTAACGGGTGGCTGAACACTGAAGCTTTCTTT. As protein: CASSNGWLNTEAFF.

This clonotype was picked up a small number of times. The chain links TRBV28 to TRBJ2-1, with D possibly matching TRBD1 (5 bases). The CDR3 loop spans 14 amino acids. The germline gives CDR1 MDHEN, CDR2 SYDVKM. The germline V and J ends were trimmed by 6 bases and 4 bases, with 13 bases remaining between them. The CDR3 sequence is CASSVRVAYNEQFF. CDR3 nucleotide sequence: TGTGCCAGCAGCGTCAGGGTAGCTTACAATGAGCAGTTCTTC.

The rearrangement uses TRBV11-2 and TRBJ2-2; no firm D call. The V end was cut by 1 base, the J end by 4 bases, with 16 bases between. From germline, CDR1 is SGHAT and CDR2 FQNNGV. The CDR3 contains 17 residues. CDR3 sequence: CASSLGLGLRPTGELFF. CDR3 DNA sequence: TGTGCCAGCAGCTTAGGTTTGGGGTTACGCCCCACCGGGGAGCTGTTTTTT.

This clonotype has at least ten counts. The CDR3 is CSVDLRGTDTQYF. The CDR3, as DNA: TGCAGCGTTGATCTGAGGGGTACAGATACGCAGTATTTT. The genes are TRBV29-1 and TRBJ2-3; either TRBD1 or TRBD2 may fit D (5 bases each). Germline V gives CDR1 SQVTM, CDR2 ANQGSEA. This CDR3 is 13 amino acids long. Trimming removed 3 bases from V and 3 bases from J, with 10 bases in between.

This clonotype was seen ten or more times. CDR3 sequence (DNA): TGTGCCAGCAGTGGATTTGGACTAGTCACAGATACGCAGTATTTT. Its translation is CASSGFGLVTDTQYF. The chain joins TRBV2 to TRBJ2-3; 7 bases are a match to TRBD2. J was trimmed by 2 bases and V by 4 bases; bases with no gene match: 6. The CDR3 extends over 15 amino acids. Looked up from germline, CDR1 is SNHLY and CDR2 is FYNNEI. The whole variable domain, filled in from reference TRBV2 and TRBJ2-3, reads EPEVTQTPSHQVTQMGQEVILRCVPISNHLYFYWYRQILGQKVEFLVSFYNNEISEKSEIFDDQFSVERPDGSNFTLKIRSTKLEDSAMYFCASSGFGLVTDTQYFGPGTRLTVL.

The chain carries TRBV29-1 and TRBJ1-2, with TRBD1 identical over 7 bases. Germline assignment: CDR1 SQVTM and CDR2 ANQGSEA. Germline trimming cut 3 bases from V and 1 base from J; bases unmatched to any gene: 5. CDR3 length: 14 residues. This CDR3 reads CSVDGTEHNYGYTF. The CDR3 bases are TGCAGCGTTGATGGGACAGAACATAACTATGGCTACACCTTC.

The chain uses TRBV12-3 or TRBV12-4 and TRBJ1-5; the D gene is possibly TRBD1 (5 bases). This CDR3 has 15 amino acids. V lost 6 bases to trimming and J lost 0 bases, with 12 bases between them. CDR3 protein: CASRSGRHSNQPQHF. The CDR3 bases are TGTGCCAGCAGGTCGGGACGGCATAGCAATCAGCCCCAGCATTTT.

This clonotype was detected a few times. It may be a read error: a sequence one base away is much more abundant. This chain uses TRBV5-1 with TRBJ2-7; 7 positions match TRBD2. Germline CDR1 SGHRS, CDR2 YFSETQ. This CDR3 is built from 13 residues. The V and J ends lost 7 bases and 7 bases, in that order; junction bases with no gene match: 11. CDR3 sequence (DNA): TGCGCCAGCTCGGGCCTAGCGGACAATGAGCAGTACTTC. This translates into CASSGLADNEQYF.